This TCR beta chain was sequenced in a study of response to subunit inactivated influenza vaccine. From the RT-PCR reads, TCRdb called clonotypes with MiXCR, one entry per CDR3 protein. The sample records about 500,000 distinct CDR3 sequences, 16% being singletons. CDR3 length: 15 residues. Germline V gives CDR1 KGHSH, CDR2 LQKENI. V dropped 2 bases and J dropped 9; count of bases not matched to a gene: 10. A remark on this clonotype: Its specificity is not known.

Whole-study findings and limits: It was the authors' suggestion that each seasonal influenza vaccination recruits few new T cells.

The clonotype was recovered from a man between 50 and 70 years old who received an inactivated influenza vaccine. The material was CD4+ T cells sorted from PBMCs, obtained less than 30 months after vaccination. V gene TRBV18 combines with J gene TRBJ1-5; 7 nucleotides match TRBD1. The CDR3 reads CASSPDRDSLRPQHF. The DNA for the CDR3 is TGTGCCAGCTCACCAGACAGGGACAGTTTACGGCCCCAGCATTTT.